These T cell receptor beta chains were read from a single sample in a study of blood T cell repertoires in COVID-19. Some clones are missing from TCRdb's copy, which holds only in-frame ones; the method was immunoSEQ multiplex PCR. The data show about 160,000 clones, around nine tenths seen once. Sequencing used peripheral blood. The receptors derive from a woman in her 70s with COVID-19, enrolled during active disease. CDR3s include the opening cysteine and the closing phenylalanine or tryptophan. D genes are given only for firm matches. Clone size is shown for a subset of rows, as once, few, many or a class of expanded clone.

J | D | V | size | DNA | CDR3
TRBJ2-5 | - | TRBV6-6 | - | TGTGCCAGCAGCCTAGCCCAAGAGACCCAGTACTTC | CASSLAQETQYF
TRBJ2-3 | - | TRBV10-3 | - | TGTGCCATCAGTGATGCGGGGTGGAGTGGAGATACGCAGTATTTT | CAISDAGWSGDTQYF
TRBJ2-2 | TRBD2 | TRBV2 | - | TGTGCCAGCAGCACGACTAGCGGGGGGGCCGGGGAGCTGTTTTTT | CASSTTSGGAGELFF
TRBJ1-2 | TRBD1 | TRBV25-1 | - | TGTGCCAGCAGTCTGGGACAGTATAATGGCTACACCTTC | CASSLGQYNGYTF
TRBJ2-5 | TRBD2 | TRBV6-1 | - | TGTGCCAGCAGTGAAATCTGGCTAGCGGGGGGCCTAGGGACCCAGTACTTC | CASSEIWLAGGLGTQYF
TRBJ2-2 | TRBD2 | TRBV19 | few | TGTGCCAGTAGTAAGGGACTAGCGGGTCCGAACACCGGGGAGCTGTTTTTT | CASSKGLAGPNTGELFF
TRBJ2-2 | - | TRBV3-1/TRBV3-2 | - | TGTGCCAGCAGCCAAGTTCTGGGCATGGGGGAGCTGTTTTTT | CASSQVLGMGELFF
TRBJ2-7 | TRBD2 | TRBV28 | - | TGTGCCAGCGATTCGCCAACAGGGACTAGCGGTGGGTACGAGCAGTACTTC | CASDSPTGTSGGYEQYF
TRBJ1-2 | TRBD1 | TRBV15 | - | TGTGCCACCAGCGGAGGACAGGGAAACTATGGCTACACCTTC | CATSGGQGNYGYTF
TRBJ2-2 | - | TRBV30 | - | TGTGCCCTTACGTCAGGGGCCGGCCCAACCGGGGAGCTGTTTTTT | CALTSGAGPTGELFF
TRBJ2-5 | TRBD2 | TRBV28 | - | TGTGCCAGCAGGAGCGGAACTAGCGGGGTAAGAGAGACCCAGTACTTC | CASRSGTSGVRETQYF
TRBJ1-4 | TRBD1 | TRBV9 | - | TGTGCCAGCAGCGAAATACAGGGGACGGGTGAAAAACTGTTTTTT | CASSEIQGTGEKLFF
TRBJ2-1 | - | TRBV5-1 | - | TGCGCCAGCAGCTTTGCGAACTCCTACAATGAGCAGTTCTTC | CASSFANSYNEQFF
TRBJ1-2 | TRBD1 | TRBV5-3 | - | TGTGCCAGAAGCGAAGGGGGACAGGGACCTAACTATGGCTACACCTTC | CARSEGGQGPNYGYTF
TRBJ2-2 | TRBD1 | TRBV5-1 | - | TGCGCCAGCAAGGGACAGCTAAACACCGGGGAGCTGTTTTTT | CASKGQLNTGELFF
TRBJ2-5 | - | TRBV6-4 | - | TGTGCCAGCAGTGAGCAAGGGGTTCCCGGGGAGACCCAGTACTTC | CASSEQGVPGETQYF
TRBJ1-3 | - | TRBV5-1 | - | TGCGCCAGCAGCTTGGCCGACAGCTCTGGAAACACCATATATTTT | CASSLADSSGNTIYF
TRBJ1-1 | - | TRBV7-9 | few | TGTGCCAGCAGCTTAGGGGTCGTGGGAGGCAGATTCATGAACACTGAAGCTTTCTTT | CASSLGVVGGRFMNTEAFF
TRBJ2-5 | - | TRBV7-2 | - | TGTGCCAGCAGCTTAGCGTCCCTAACTGAGACCCAGTACTTC | CASSLASLTETQYF
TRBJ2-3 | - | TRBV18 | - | TGTGCCAGCTCAGAGGTCAGTATGGCGGGCACAGATACGCAGTATTTT | CASSEVSMAGTDTQYF
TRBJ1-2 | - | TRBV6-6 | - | TGTGCCAGCAGTTACCCGACAACAGGGAACACCTTC | CASSYPTTGNTF
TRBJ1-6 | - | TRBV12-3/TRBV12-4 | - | TGTGCCAGCAGTTCCGAGTTTTCACCCCTCCACTTT | CASSSEFSPLHF
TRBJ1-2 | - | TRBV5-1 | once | TGCGCCAGCAGCAAGGGAGGGAACTATGGCTACACCTTC | CASSKGGNYGYTF
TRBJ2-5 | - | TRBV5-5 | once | TGTGCCAGCAGCTGGGCCACACAAGAGACCCAGTACTTC | CASSWATQETQYF
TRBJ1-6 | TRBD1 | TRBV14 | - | TGTGCCAGCAGCCGAGACAGGGGGAGCGGTTCACCCCTCCACTTT | CASSRDRGSGSPLHF
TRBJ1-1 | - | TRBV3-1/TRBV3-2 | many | TGTGCCAGCAGCTCCGGGAAGAACACTGAAGCTTTCTTT | CASSSGKNTEAFF
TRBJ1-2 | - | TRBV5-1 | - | TGCGCCAGCAGCTTGGTAGAGCCCGTTGACTACACCTTC | CASSLVEPVDYTF
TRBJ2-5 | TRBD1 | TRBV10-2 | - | TGCGCCAGCAGGCCTAGGGGGCGGGAGACCCAGTACTTC | CASRPRGRETQYF
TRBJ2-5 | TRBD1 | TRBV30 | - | TGTGCCTGTTCGCGACAGGGACCAGAGACCCAGTACTTC | CACSRQGPETQYF
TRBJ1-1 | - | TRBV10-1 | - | TGCGCCAGCAGGGATCAGGACAGACAGAACACTGAAGCTTTCTTT | CASRDQDRQNTEAFF
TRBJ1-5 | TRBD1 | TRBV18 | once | TGTGCCAGCTCACGGACAGGGGAAAGCAATCAGCCCCAGCATTTT | CASSRTGESNQPQHF
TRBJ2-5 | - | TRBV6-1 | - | TGTGCCAGCAGTGATTTCGGAGGTGGAGAGACCCAGTACTTC | CASSDFGGGETQYF
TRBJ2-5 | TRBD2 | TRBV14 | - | TGTGCCAGCAGCCTAGCGGGGGGGCCGCGCGAGACCCAGTACTTC | CASSLAGGPRETQYF
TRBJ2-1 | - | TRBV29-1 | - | TGCAGCGTTGAAAATTTACAAGAGCAGTTCTTC | CSVENLQEQFF
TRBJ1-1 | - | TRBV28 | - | TGTGCCAGCAGACCGAGACAGGACGCTGAAGCTTTCTTT | CASRPRQDAEAFF
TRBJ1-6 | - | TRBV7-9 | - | TGTGCCAGCAGCTGGCCCGGGGGGCCAAGATCACCCCTCCACTTT | CASSWPGGPRSPLHF
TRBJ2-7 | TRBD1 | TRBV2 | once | TGTGCCAGCAGCCTAACAGGGGGGCGACAATCCTACGAGCAGTACTTC | CASSLTGGRQSYEQYF
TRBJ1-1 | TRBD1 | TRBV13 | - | TGTGCCAGCAGCTACCGGACAGGGCGAAATACTGAAGCTTTCTTT | CASSYRTGRNTEAFF
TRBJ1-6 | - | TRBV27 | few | TGTGCCAGCAGTACAAGGCAGGGGATAGGTTCACCCCTCCACTTT | CASSTRQGIGSPLHF
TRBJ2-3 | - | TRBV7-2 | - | TGTGCCAGCAGCTTAGTCTTGGCGGGCACAGATACGCAGTATTTT | CASSLVLAGTDTQYF
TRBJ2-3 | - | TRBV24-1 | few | TGTGCCACCAGTGATTCTGGGGGGGCCTACCCCCACACAGATACGCAGTATTTT | CATSDSGGAYPHTDTQYF
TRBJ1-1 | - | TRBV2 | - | TGTGCCAGCAGTGAGAGGCAGGGATTGAACACTGAAGCTTTCTTT | CASSERQGLNTEAFF
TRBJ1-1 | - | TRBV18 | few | TGTGCCAGCTCACCATATCAGGGGTGGAACACTGAAGCTTTCTTT | CASSPYQGWNTEAFF
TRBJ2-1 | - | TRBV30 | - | TGTGCCTGGAGTGGTGGGGACAACCCCTACAATGAGCAGTTCTTC | CAWSGGDNPYNEQFF
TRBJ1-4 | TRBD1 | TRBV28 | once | TGTGCCAGCAGACCTGGGGACAGGGCTTCGGAAAAACTGTTTTTT | CASRPGDRASEKLFF
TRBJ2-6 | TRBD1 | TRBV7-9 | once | TGTGCCAGCAGCTTGAAATTTGGACAGGCCTCCTCTGGGGCCAACGTCCTGACTTTC | CASSLKFGQASSGANVLTF
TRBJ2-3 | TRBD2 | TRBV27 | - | TGTGCCAGCAGTCCGATAGCGGGGAGGGGCACAGATACGCAGTATTTT | CASSPIAGRGTDTQYF
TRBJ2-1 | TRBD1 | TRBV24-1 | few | TGTGCCACCAGTGAAAGCCCACCCGGGACAGCTTACAATGAGCAGTTCTTC | CATSESPPGTAYNEQFF
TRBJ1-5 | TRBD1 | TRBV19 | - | TGTGCCAGTAGTATCTCGACAGGGGCCAATCAGCCCCAGCATTTT | CASSISTGANQPQHF
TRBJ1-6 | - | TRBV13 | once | TGTGCCAGCAGCAACACAGGCGCCCCATCCCTCCACTTT | CASSNTGAPSLHF
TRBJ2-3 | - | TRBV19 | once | TGTGCCAGTAGTCAAGGCGGTAGCACAGATACGCAGTATTTT | CASSQGGSTDTQYF
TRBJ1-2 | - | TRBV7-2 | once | TGTGCCAGCAGCCTCAGGTCCGAATTTAACTATGGCTACACCTTC | CASSLRSEFNYGYTF
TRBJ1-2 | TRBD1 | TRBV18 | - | TGTGCCAGCTCACCACCGGAGACAGGGGGCCGGGGCTACACCTTC | CASSPPETGGRGYTF
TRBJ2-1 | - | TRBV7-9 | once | TGTGCCAGCAGGCGTGTGGAGGGCGACAATGAGCAGTTCTTC | CASRRVEGDNEQFF
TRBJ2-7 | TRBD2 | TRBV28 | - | TGTGCCAGCAGCCTAGGGGCGGGGGGGCCGATCGAGCAGTACTTC | CASSLGAGGPIEQYF